These 25 T cell receptor beta chains originate from one sample sequenced in a study of CD8 T cells in Susac syndrome. RNA totalling roughly 0.45 to 1 ug underwent reverse transcription with random hexamers. TCRdb re-called the immunoSEQ multiplex PCR reads with MiXCR, one entry per CDR3 protein. The table lists about 160,000 distinct CDR3 sequences, over 85% of them singletons. Source material: CD4+ T cells from PBMCs. The source is a human donor in good health.

The gene calls are TRBV6-5 and TRBJ1-3; 8 bases fit TRBD1. CDR3 length equals 14 residues. The V gene end was trimmed by 2 bases and the J gene end by 4 bases; junction bases not matched to a gene: 1. Per the germline V gene, CDR1 is MNHEY and CDR2 is SVGAGI. CDR3 loop: CASSYGTGGNTIYF. The CDR3 DNA reads as TGTGCCAGCAGTTACGGGACAGGAGGAAACACCATATATTTT.

This rearrangement joins TRBV18 to TRBJ1-1; D ambiguous. CDR1 KGHSH and CDR2 LQKENI come from the germline V gene. Trimming cost V 2 bases and J 0 bases, with 7 bases left between them. This CDR3 has 14 residues. The CDR3 sequence is CASSPNAMNTEAFF. The CDR3 region has the DNA TGTGCCAGCTCACCAAACGCAATGAACACTGAAGCTTTCTTT.

The chain joins TRBV6-5 to TRBJ2-5; TRBD1 matches 8 bases. Per germline, CDR1 MNHEY and CDR2 SVGAGI. The CDR3 totals 19 residues. Unmatched junction bases numbered 13, after V lost 1 base and J lost 0 bases. In DNA form, the CDR3 reads TGTGCCAGCAGTTACTGGCAGGGGGCAGGAGTAGCCAACCAAGAGACCCAGTACTTC. Protein sequence: CASSYWQGAGVANQETQYF.

The chain has TRBV7-2 and TRBJ2-2, with TRBD1 matching over 9 bases. Trimming at V came to 6 bases and at J to 0 bases, leaving 2 bases not matched to a gene. This CDR3 comprises 15 residues. Germline loops: CDR1 SGHTA, CDR2 FQGNSA. The CDR3 loop is CASRRQGANTGELFF. CDR3 nucleotides: TGTGCCAGCAGACGACAGGGGGCGAACACCGGGGAGCTGTTTTTT.

The chain links TRBV2 to TRBJ1-1; TRBD1 is a possible D gene (5 bases). Per germline, CDR1 SNHLY and CDR2 FYNNEI. The V and J ends lost 7 bases and 0 bases respectively, with 15 bases between them. The CDR3 extends over 15 amino acids. Written as DNA, the CDR3 is TGTGCCAGCACCGGGACGGCGGCCATGAACACTGAAGCTTTCTTT. Encoded protein: CASTGTAAMNTEAFF.

The V call is TRBV29-1, the J call TRBJ2-4; TRBD1 matches at 8 bases. Germline CDR1 reads SQVTM; CDR2 reads ANQGSEA. The CDR3 consists of 13 residues. J was trimmed by 5 bases and V by 4 bases; bases with no gene match: 4. CDR3 DNA: TGCAGCGTTGGGACAGGGTCCGAAAACATTCAGTACTTC. This translates into CSVGTGSENIQYF.

The chain uses TRBV7-2 and TRBJ2-2; maybe TRBD2 (5 bases). The CDR3 sequence is 15 residues long. The germline gives CDR1 SGHTA, CDR2 FQGNSA. Trimming took off 7 bases at V and 6 bases at J, with 18 bases between the two ends. The CDR3 sequence: CASTPLRVGAGELFF. In DNA form, the CDR3 reads TGTGCCAGCACCCCACTCAGAGTCGGGGCCGGGGAGCTGTTTTTT.

This chain connects TRBV6-1 to TRBJ1-1, with D perhaps matching TRBD1 (5 bases). Germline CDR1 MNHNS, CDR2 SASEGT. The CDR3 covers 13 residues. The V gene lost 4 bases and the J gene lost 4 bases, with 10 bases spanning the gap. In DNA, the CDR3 is TGTGCCAGCAGTGTCAGGGCCTCCACTGAAGCTTTCTTT. Translated, it gives CASSVRASTEAFF.

The gene calls are TRBV18 and TRBJ1-5; 8 bases agree with TRBD1. Germline values: CDR1 KGHSH, CDR2 LQKENI. The length of the CDR3 is 15 residues. V dropped 4 bases and J dropped 1; count of bases not matched to a gene: 3. The CDR3: CASSLGQGSNQPQHF. The DNA for the CDR3 is TGTGCCAGCTCACTTGGACAGGGAAGCAATCAGCCCCAGCATTTT. Looking up the rest from reference TRBV18 and TRBJ1-5 gives the full variable domain: NAGVMQNPRHLVRRRGQEARLRCSPMKGHSHVYWYRQLPEEGLKFMVYLQKENIIDESGMPKERFSAEFPKEGPSILRIQQVVRGDSAAYFCASSLGQGSNQPQHFGDGTRLSIL.

This chain joins TRBV3-1 and TRBJ1-3; TRBD1 agrees at 8 bases. The germline V gene encodes CDR1 LGHDT and CDR2 YNNKEL (reference sequence). J was trimmed by 4 bases and V by 6 bases; bases with no gene match: 5. This CDR3 is built from 14 residues. CDR3 sequence (DNA): TGTGCCAGCAGGGACAGGGCTTCCGGAAACACCATATATTTT. As protein: CASRDRASGNTIYF.

The chain recombines TRBV7-9 with TRBJ2-2; 10 bases match TRBD1. The ends lost 5 bases at V and 3 bases at J; junction bases unmatched: 9. In germline, CDR1 is SEHNR, CDR2 FQNEAQ (reference sequence). The CDR3 is made up of 17 amino acids. CDR3 in amino acids: CASSQPPGQGHTGELFF. The CDR3 DNA sequence: TGTGCCAGCAGCCAACCTCCGGGACAGGGGCACACCGGGGAGCTGTTTTTT.

The chain couples TRBV6-6 to TRBJ2-6; D remains ambiguous. The CDR3 is 15 amino acids. CDR1 MNHNY and CDR2 SVGAGI come from the germline V gene (reference sequence). Trimming pared 6 bases from V and 4 bases from J, leaving 13 bases between. Here the CDR3 reads CASSRPVGGANVLTF. In DNA, the CDR3 is TGTGCCAGCAGCAGGCCAGTGGGGGGGGCCAACGTCCTGACTTTC.

The J gene is TRBJ1-1, the V gene TRBV20-1; D not certain. The CDR3 has 14 amino acids. Trimming removed 0 bases from V and 0 bases from J, with 8 bases in between. The germline V gene has CDR1 DFQATT and CDR2 SNEGSKA (reference sequence). The CDR3 nucleotides are TGCAGTGCTAGAGATCCGACGGTGAACACTGAAGCTTTCTTT. It specifies CSARDPTVNTEAFF.

J is TRBJ2-5 and V is TRBV7-8, with 11 bases lining up with TRBD1. The CDR3 covers 15 residues. The V gene's germline CDR1 is SGHVS and CDR2 FQNEAQ. The V gene end was trimmed by 8 bases and the J gene end by 3 bases; junction bases not matched to a gene: 8. CDR3: CASFPRTGGEETQYF. DNA of the CDR3: TGTGCCAGCTTCCCGAGGACAGGGGGCGAAGAGACCCAGTACTTC. Together with reference TRBV7-8 and TRBJ2-5, the CDR3 gives the full variable domain: GAGVSQSPRYKVAKRGQDVALRCDPISGHVSLFWYQQALGQGPEFLTYFQNEAQLDKSGLPSDRFFAERPEGSVSTLKIQRTQQEDSAVYLCASFPRTGGEETQYFGPGTRLLVL.

The V gene is TRBV4-1, the J gene TRBJ1-1, with unresolved D. This CDR3 comprises 13 residues. Germline V gives CDR1 MGHRA, CDR2 YSYEKL. Trimming left V 1 base short and J 5 bases short, with 8 bases between. The CDR3 sequence is CASSQVSGTEAFF. The CDR3 nucleotides are TGCGCCAGCAGCCAAGTAAGTGGGACTGAAGCTTTCTTT.

The chain couples TRBV15 to TRBJ2-3; D is perhaps TRBD2 (7 bases). V was cut by 2 bases and J by 0 bases, with 24 bases left in between. CDR1 and CDR2 from the germline V gene are LNHNV and YYDKDF (reference sequence). The CDR3 sequence is 20 residues long. The CDR3: CATSRLPGGPALGSTDTQYF. The CDR3 DNA is TGTGCCACCAGCAGACTACCGGGGGGCCCTGCTCTCGGTAGCACAGATACGCAGTATTTT.

This rearrangement joins TRBV12-3 or TRBV12-4 to TRBJ2-5; D uncertain. The V and J ends lost 0 bases and 5 bases respectively, with 19 bases between them. The CDR3 extends over 17 amino acids. CDR3 in amino acids: CASSLAWQAALRETQYF. The CDR3 nucleotides read TGTGCCAGCAGTTTAGCATGGCAGGCCGCCTTGCGGGAGACCCAGTACTTC.

The rearrangement joins TRBV20-1 to TRBJ2-1; no definite D call. Per the germline V gene, CDR1 is DFQATT and CDR2 is SNEGSKA (reference sequence). The CDR3 is 13 residues long. Trimming left V 0 bases short and J 3 bases short, with 6 bases between. The CDR3 protein is CSARDRVYNEQFF. The CDR3 DNA reads as TGCAGTGCTAGAGATAGGGTCTACAATGAGCAGTTCTTC.

The CDR3 DNA follows: TGTGCCAGTAGTATGACAGGGGGCGACTATGGCTACACCTTC. Protein sequence: CASSMTGGDYGYTF. V gene TRBV19 combines with J gene TRBJ1-2; TRBD1 matches at 10 bases. J lost 3 bases, V lost 3 bases, and 1 base had no gene match. Germline V gene data show CDR1 as LNHDA and CDR2 as SQIVND (reference sequence). The length of the CDR3 is 14 residues.

This clonotype was seen a single time. The J gene is TRBJ1-4, the V gene TRBV3-1; a weak D match, TRBD1 (6 bases). The CDR3 consists of 15 residues. In germline, CDR1 is LGHDT, CDR2 YNNKEL (reference sequence). Trimming pared 1 base from V and 7 bases from J, leaving 13 bases between. CDR3 coding DNA: TGTGCCAGCAGCCAAGGAGCGGCAGGGGCTGAAAAACTGTTTTTT. Its protein is CASSQGAAGAEKLFF.

The chain is built from TRBV19 and TRBJ2-3; possibly TRBD2 for D (7 bases). Per germline, CDR1 LNHDA and CDR2 SQIVND (reference sequence). The CDR3 spans 15 residues. The V end lost 3 bases, the J end lost 6 bases, and 16 bases lay between the germline ends. The CDR3 coding sequence is TGTGCCAGTAGTATGAGGTTCGCGGGGGCGGATACGCAGTATTTT. Encoded protein: CASSMRFAGADTQYF.

V and J are TRBV6-5 and TRBJ1-5; TRBD1 matches at 8 bases. V lost 5 bases, J lost 3 bases, and 3 bases stayed unmatched. The CDR3 is made up of 14 amino acids. The germline gives CDR1 MNHEY, CDR2 SVGAGI. The CDR3 loop is CASSQTGVNQPQHF. CDR3 sequence (DNA): TGTGCCAGCAGTCAGACAGGGGTCAATCAGCCCCAGCATTTT.

The rearrangement uses TRBV5-4 and TRBJ2-2; D might be TRBD2 (7 bases). Trimming took off 1 base at V and 3 bases at J, with 10 bases between the two ends. Germline V gives CDR1 SGHNT, CDR2 YYREEE (reference sequence). This CDR3 is 15 amino acids long. Written as DNA, the CDR3 is TGTGCCAGCAGCTTGTTAGGGGGGGACACCGGGGAGCTGTTTTTT. Its protein product is CASSLLGGDTGELFF. The full variable domain, in which reference TRBV5-4 and TRBJ2-2 provide the parts outside the CDR3, is ETGVTQSPTHLIKTRGQQVTLRCSSQSGHNTVSWYQQALGQGPQFIFQYYREEENGRGNFPPRFSGLQFPNYSSELNVNALELDDSALYLCASSLLGGDTGELFFGEGSRLTVL.

The V call is TRBV28, the J call TRBJ2-7, with 9 bases that match TRBD1. Germline-derived CDR1 and CDR2 are MDHEN and SYDVKM. The V segment lost 6 bases and the J segment 3 bases; nucleotides outside the gene matches: 3. There are 13 residues in the CDR3. CDR3 DNA: TGTGCCAGCAGGGCGACAGGGGGCTACGAGCAGTACTTC. Its translation is CASRATGGYEQYF.

This clonotype was seen once. The chain is built from TRBV6-5 and TRBJ1-2; D is unresolved. The germline CDR1 and CDR2 sequences are MNHEY and SVGAGI. The V gene lost 5 bases and the J gene lost 3 bases, with 10 bases spanning the gap. CDR3 size: 13 residues. The CDR3: CASSLPGYYGYTF. DNA of the CDR3: TGTGCCAGCAGTCTCCCGGGGTACTATGGCTACACCTTC.